This TCR beta chain was sequenced for a study of cytomegalovirus exposure and HLA in healthy donors. The PCR was carried out with 60 Vbeta primers and 13 Jbeta primers. Some clones are missing from TCRdb's copy, which holds only in-frame ones; the method was immunoSEQ multiplex PCR. This table holds around 99,000 clones, 81% found once. The V end lost 3 bases, the J end lost 4 bases, and 17 bases lay between the germline ends. The CDR3 has 15 amino acids. The V gene's germline CDR1 is SGHNT and CDR2 YYREEE (reference sequence). The sequenced sample was PBMCs. The gene calls are TRBV5-4 and TRBJ2-7; perhaps TRBD1 as D (6 bases). This TCR derives from a man aged 30 to 39 in good health and CMV-seronegative. For the CDR3, the DNA is TGTGCCAGCAGCTCCTCCCCACAGGGCATATACGAGCAGTACTTC. Translation: CASSSSPQGIYEQYF.